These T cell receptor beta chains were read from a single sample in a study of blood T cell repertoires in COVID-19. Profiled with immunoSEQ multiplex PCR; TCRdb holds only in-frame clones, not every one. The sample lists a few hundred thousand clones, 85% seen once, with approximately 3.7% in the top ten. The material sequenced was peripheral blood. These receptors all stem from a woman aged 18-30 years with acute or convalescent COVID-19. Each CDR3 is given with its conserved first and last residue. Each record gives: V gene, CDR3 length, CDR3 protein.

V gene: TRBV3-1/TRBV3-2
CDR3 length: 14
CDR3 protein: CASSGPGQLNEQFF

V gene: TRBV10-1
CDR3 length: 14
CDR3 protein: CASTAGGPADTQYF

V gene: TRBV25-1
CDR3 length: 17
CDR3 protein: CASSEGGTSGLGAEQFF

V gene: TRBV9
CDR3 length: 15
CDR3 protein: CASSIGGARSYEQYF

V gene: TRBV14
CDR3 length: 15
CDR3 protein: CASSQRQDSPYEQYF

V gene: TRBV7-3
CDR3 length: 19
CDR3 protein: CASSRGLAGGSEGSYEQYF

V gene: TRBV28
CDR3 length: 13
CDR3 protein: CATEDRTNSPLHF

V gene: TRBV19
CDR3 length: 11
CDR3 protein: CASYGNYGYTF

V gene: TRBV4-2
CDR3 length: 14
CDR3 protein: CASSQGGGEDTQYF

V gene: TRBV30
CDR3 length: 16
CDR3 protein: CAWSLKKGQGDTEAFF

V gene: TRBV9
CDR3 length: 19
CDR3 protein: CASSVQPSGRSGSYNEQFF

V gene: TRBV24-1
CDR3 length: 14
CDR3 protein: CATSDWPGGYGYTF

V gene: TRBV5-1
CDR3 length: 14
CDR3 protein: CASSLDGSYNEQFF

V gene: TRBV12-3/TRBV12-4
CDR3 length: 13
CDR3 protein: CASTKGRRTEAFF

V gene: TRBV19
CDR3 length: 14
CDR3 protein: CASSPWGKDQPQHF

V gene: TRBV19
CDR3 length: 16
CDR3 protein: CASSIAAGDWGTEAFF

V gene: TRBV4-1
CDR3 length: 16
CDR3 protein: CASSQVQGADNQPQHF

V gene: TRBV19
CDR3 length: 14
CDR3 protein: CASSPPGGSYEQYF

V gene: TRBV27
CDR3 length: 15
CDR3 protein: CASSYMGQMNTEAFF

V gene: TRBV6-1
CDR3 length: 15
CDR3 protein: CASSQAQGAAGELFF

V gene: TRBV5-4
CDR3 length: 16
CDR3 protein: CASSLGQGTSGSEQYF

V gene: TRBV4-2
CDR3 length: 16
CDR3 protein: CASSKKGGGFVGELFF

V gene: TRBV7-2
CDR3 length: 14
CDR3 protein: CATSRTVGGNTIYF

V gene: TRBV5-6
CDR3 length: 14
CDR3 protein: CASRSTGDDSPLHF

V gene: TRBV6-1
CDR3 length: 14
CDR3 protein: CASSEVSSSYEQYF

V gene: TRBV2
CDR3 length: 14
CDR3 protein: CASSPDRDNQPQHF

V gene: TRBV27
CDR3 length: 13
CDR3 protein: CASSLVQNTEAFF

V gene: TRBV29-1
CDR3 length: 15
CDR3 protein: CSVGASRPGANVLTF

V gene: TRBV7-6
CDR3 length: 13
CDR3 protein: CASSRGRQNEQYF

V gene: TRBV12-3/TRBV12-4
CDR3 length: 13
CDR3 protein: CASSTQGPVFLYF

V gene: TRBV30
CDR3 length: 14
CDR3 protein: CAWSATGGDSEAFF

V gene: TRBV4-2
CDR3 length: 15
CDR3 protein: CASRPTGANYNEQFF

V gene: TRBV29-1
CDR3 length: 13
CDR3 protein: CSVATGGGTEAFF

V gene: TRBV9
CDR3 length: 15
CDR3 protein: CASSVDDGRALEQYF

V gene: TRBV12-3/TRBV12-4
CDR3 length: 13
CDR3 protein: CASKVWANTEAFF

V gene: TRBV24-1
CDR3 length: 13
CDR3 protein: CALSIAGGETQYF

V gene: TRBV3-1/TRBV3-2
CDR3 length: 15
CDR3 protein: CASSQPRTGVTEAFF

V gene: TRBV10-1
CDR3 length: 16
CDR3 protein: CASSRNRGPLKYEQFF

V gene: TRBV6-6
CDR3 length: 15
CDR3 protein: CASSYPGTGVDTQYF

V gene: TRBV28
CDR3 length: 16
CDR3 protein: CASSPEPGQGFNIQYF

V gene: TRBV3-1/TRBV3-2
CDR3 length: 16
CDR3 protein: CASSQVPQRNTDTQYF

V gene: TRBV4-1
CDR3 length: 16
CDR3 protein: CASSHPLRVTNEKLFF

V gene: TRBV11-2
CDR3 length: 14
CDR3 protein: CASSQTQGGYGYTF

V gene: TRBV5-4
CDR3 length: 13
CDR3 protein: CASSGPRDYGYTF

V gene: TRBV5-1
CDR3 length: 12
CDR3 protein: CASSPDSYGYTF

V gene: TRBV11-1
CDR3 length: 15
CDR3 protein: CASSRRDRIGNTIYF

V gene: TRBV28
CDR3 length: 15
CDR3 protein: CASNGGIRWPAEAFF

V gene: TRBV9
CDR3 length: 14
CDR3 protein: CASSVAPGGNEQFF

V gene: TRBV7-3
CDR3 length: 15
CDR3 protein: CASSQDPGGYDGYTF

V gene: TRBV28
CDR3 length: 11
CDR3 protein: CASSNGRQAFF

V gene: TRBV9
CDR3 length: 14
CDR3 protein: CASSGGQGLYEQYF

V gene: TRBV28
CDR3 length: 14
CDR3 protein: CASTGQPLNTEAFF

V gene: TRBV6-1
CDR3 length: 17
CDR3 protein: CASSDSGTYSGANVLTF

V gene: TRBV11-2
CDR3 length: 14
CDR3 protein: CASSLRPTGYEQFF